This TCR beta chain emerged from a study of blood T cell repertoires in COVID-19. TCRdb keeps only in-frame clones here, not all; method: immunoSEQ multiplex PCR. The sample yields about 44,000 clones, roughly nine tenths seen once. The CDR3 totals 20 residues. Trimming stripped 4 bases from V and 4 bases from J, with 29 bases between. Germline V CDR1 and CDR2: MNHEY, SMNVEV (reference sequence). The sequenced material came from peripheral blood. This TCR was sampled from a man between 65 and 85 years old with active COVID-19. This rearrangement joins TRBV27 to TRBJ1-5; weak D call: TRBD1 (5 bases). This CDR3 reads CASSSIVGERIGKSNQPQHF. In nucleotides, the CDR3 is TGTGCCAGCAGTTCCATAGTAGGGGAAAGGATTGGAAAGTCGAATCAGCCCCAGCATTTT.